One and the same sample provided the 15 T cell receptor beta chains below, sequenced in a study of T cells in Graves' hyperthyroidism and ophthalmopathy (dated by TCRdb to between 2019 and 2020). The receptor library was made with multiplex PCR. TCRdb lists the instrument as Illumina HiSeq 2000. The TCR beta CDR3 regions were amplified from RNA transcripts. For the first round of RT-PCR on the TCR CDR3, the HTBI primer set was used together with the Qiagen OneStep RT-PCR kit. TCRdb handled the public reads itself, with Q25 trimming in fastp and clone calling in MiXCR, and kept productive beta chains. Rows merge per CDR3 protein into single entries with the most common DNA and genes. Here the sample has 110,000 to 150,000 distinct CDR3 sequences; roughly 23% occur a single time. The ten most abundant clones make up about two thirds of the sample. Sequenced material: blood. The origin of the receptors is a woman between 50 and 59 years old with Graves' hyperthyroidism that later progressed to Graves' ophthalmopathy.

J is TRBJ2-3 and V is TRBV7-8; TRBD1 matches 8 bases. The V and J ends lost 6 bases and 5 bases, in that order; junction bases with no gene match: 16. The germline V gene has CDR1 SGHVS and CDR2 FQNEAQ. The CDR3 consists of 17 residues. The CDR3 DNA reads TGTGCCAGCAGGCTCACATGGGGGACAGGAGGGGTAGATACGCAGTATTTT. Amino acid sequence: CASRLTWGTGGVDTQYF.

Ten or more counts support this clonotype. The chain links TRBV5-5 to TRBJ2-2; D uncertain. Trimming stripped 2 bases from V and 4 bases from J, with 12 bases between. Germline V gene data show CDR1 as SGHKS and CDR2 as YYEKEE (reference sequence). CDR3 size: 15 residues. This CDR3 reads CASSFKGVGTGELFF. CDR3 nucleotide sequence: TGTGCCAGCAGCTTTAAGGGCGTAGGCACCGGGGAGCTGTTTTTT. Full variable domain (remainder filled in from reference TRBV5-5 and TRBJ2-2): DAGVTQSPTHLIKTRGQQVTLRCSPISGHKSVSWYQQVLGQGPQFIFQYYEKEERGRGNFPDRFSARQFPNYSSELNVNALLLGDSALYLCASSFKGVGTGELFFGEGSRLTVL.

In the case of this clonotype: This may come from a read error, since a much larger clone is one base off. The gene calls are TRBV9 and TRBJ2-2; the D gene is possibly TRBD2 (6 bases). Trimming pared 3 bases from V and 5 bases from J, leaving 17 bases between. CDR3 size: 16 residues. Per germline, CDR1 SGDLS and CDR2 YYNGEE. In DNA form, the CDR3 reads TGTGCCAGCAGCGCGAAGGGACGGGGAGGAACCGGGGAGCTGTTTTTT. Protein sequence: CASSAKGRGGTGELFF. Looking up the rest from reference TRBV9 and TRBJ2-2 gives the full variable domain: DSGVTQTPKHLITATGQRVTLRCSPRSGDLSVYWYQQSLDQGLQFLIQYYNGEERAKGNILERFSAQQFPDLHSELNLSSLELGDSALYFCASSAKGRGGTGELFFGEGSRLTVL.

This clonotype was counted only a few times. The rearrangement joins TRBV9 to TRBJ1-1; TRBD1 matches 7 bases. Germline V CDR1 and CDR2: SGDLS, YYNGEE. This CDR3 spans 13 amino acids. The junction had 3 bases not matched to a gene; V was cut back by 3 bases and J by 4 bases. The CDR3 is CASSATGSTEAFF. The CDR3 region has the DNA TGTGCCAGCAGCGCGACAGGGTCCACTGAAGCTTTCTTT.

This clonotype was recorded many times. This chain joins TRBV12-3 or TRBV12-4 and TRBJ2-1, with 8 bases that match TRBD2. The CDR3 has 16 residues. V dropped 3 bases and J dropped 8; count of bases not matched to a gene: 12. CDR3 amino acids: CASSFGASGLVDEQFF. In nucleotides, the CDR3 is TGTGCCAGCAGTTTTGGGGCTAGCGGGTTGGTGGATGAGCAGTTCTTC.

This clonotype was seen at least ten times. This chain connects TRBV28 to TRBJ1-2; D is unclear. The V end lost 2 bases, the J end lost 4 bases, and 11 bases lay between the germline ends. CDR1 and CDR2 from the germline V gene are MDHEN and SYDVKM. This CDR3 comprises 14 residues. The CDR3 region has the DNA TGTGCCAGCAGTTTACCCGGCATCATCTATGGCTACACCTTC. It specifies CASSLPGIIYGYTF.

This clonotype has more than one count but fewer than ten. This chain uses TRBV3-1 with TRBJ2-2; D may be TRBD2 (5 bases). In germline, CDR1 is LGHDT, CDR2 YNNKEL (reference sequence). Trimming took 3 bases from V and 1 from J, leaving 15 bases between them. The CDR3 loop spans 17 amino acids. CDR3 coding DNA: TGTGCCAGCAGCCATCCATGGGGTAGCGTGAACACCGGGGAGCTGTTTTTT. This translates into CASSHPWGSVNTGELFF.

This clonotype came up many times. The genes are TRBV5-1 and TRBJ2-7; TRBD1 aligns across 8 bases. The CDR3 has 15 amino acids. Germline CDR1 SGHRS, CDR2 YFSETQ. V gave up 5 bases and J gave up 5 bases; unmatched junction bases: 12. DNA for the CDR3: TGCGCCAGCAGAGAAACGGGACAGGCGTCCCACGAGCAGTACTTC. This translates into CASRETGQASHEQYF.

This clonotype was seen many times. V is TRBV7-2 and J is TRBJ1-1; no clear D. The CDR3 contains 13 residues. Germline lookup yields CDR1 SGHTA and CDR2 FQGNSA. Trimming cost V 3 bases and J 0 bases, with 5 bases left between them. This CDR3 reads CASSFGLNTEAFF. The CDR3 DNA is TGTGCCAGCAGCTTTGGACTGAACACTGAAGCTTTCTTT.

In its sample, this clonotype was seen many times. This rearrangement joins TRBV5-1 to TRBJ1-2; 11 nucleotides match TRBD1. The germline CDR1 and CDR2 sequences are SGHRS and YFSETQ. Trimming took 1 base from V and 7 from J; bases not matched to a gene: 12. The CDR3 contains 17 residues. The CDR3 region is CASSLSSWTGGNGGYTF. The CDR3 DNA reads as TGCGCCAGCAGCTTGTCGAGCTGGACAGGGGGCAATGGTGGCTACACCTTC.

Many counts were recorded for this clonotype. V usage is TRBV28 and J usage is TRBJ2-7; D may be TRBD1 (5 bases). V lost 6 bases and J 2 bases, leaving 11 bases between the germline ends. CDR1 MDHEN and CDR2 SYDVKM come from the germline V gene. This CDR3 has 13 residues. This CDR3 reads CASRLQGPYEQYF. The CDR3 coding sequence is TGTGCCAGCAGACTCCAGGGCCCCTACGAGCAGTACTTC. Supplemented by reference TRBV28 and TRBJ2-7, the full variable domain reads DVKVTQSSRYLVKRTGEKVFLECVQDMDHENMFWYRQDPGLGLRLIYFSYDVKMKEKGDIPEGYSVSREKKERFSLILESASTNQTSMYLCASRLQGPYEQYFGPGTRLTVT.

In its sample, this clonotype was seen many times. The chain couples TRBV20-1 to TRBJ2-1; TRBD2 matches 8 bases. V lost 3 bases to trimming and J lost 3 bases; unmatched junction nucleotides: 4. Germline CDR1 is DFQATT and CDR2 is SNEGSKA (reference sequence). The CDR3 contains 14 residues. In DNA form, the CDR3 reads TGCAGTGCTAGTAGCGGGAAGGGCTACAATGAGCAGTTCTTC. Protein: CSASSGKGYNEQFF.

This clonotype showed up many times. CDR3 DNA: TGTGCCAGCACTAAAACGACAGGGCCGATGAACACTGAAGCTTTCTTT. This codes for CASTKTTGPMNTEAFF. The chain couples TRBV2 to TRBJ1-1; 7 bases line up with TRBD1. Germline CDR1 SNHLY, CDR2 FYNNEI. With 7 bases clipped from V and 0 bases from J, the junction kept 11 bases outside the gene matches. The CDR3 extends over 16 amino acids.

This clonotype has ten or more counts. The chain recombines TRBV28 with TRBJ1-2, with D uncertain. With 6 bases removed from V and 2 bases from J, the gap between germline ends came to 10 bases. Germline loops: CDR1 MDHEN, CDR2 SYDVKM. CDR3 length: 13 amino acids. The CDR3 reads CASSSGSNYGYTF. CDR3 bases: TGTGCCAGCAGCTCGGGCAGCAACTATGGCTACACCTTC.

The table lists this clonotype with many counts. V gene TRBV27 combines with J gene TRBJ2-7; 11 nucleotides align to TRBD2. Germline CDR1 reads MNHEY; CDR2 reads SMNVEV (reference sequence). This CDR3 contains 16 residues. The junction had 10 bases not matched to a gene; V was cut back by 5 bases and J by 4 bases. CDR3 nucleotide sequence: TGTGCCAGCAGTGGCGCCGGGACTAGCGGAATATACGAGCAGTACTTC. The encoded protein is CASSGAGTSGIYEQYF.